This passage covers 13 T cell receptor beta chains from one sample sequenced in a study of CD8+CD57+ T cells in acquired aplastic anemia listed by TCRdb under 2018. The sequencer listed for this sample is Illumina HiSeq 2000. Genomic DNA was used as template for profiling of TCR beta VDJ combinations and CDR3 sequences. Using fastp at Q25 and MiXCR, TCRdb reprocessed the public reads and kept productive beta chains. Rows with a matching CDR3 protein are joined into one entry that keeps the most common DNA and genes. Within this sample are 100,000 to 150,000 distinct CDR3 sequences, with around 50% of them counted one time only. In total, the top ten clones hold 2.5% of the sample. Sequencing used sorted CD4+, CD8+, or CD8+CD57+ T cells (not recorded which) from PBMCs. The origin of the receptors is a human donor in good health, serving as a control.

The chain carries TRBV7-8 and TRBJ1-3; D gene unclear. The CDR3 length is 14 residues. Germline V gene data show CDR1 as SGHVS and CDR2 as FQNEAQ. V lost 6 bases and J lost 4, with 13 bases in between. DNA of the CDR3: TGTGCCAGCAGTCACGTCCCGACAGGAAACACCATATATTTT. Translation gives CASSHVPTGNTIYF.

The V gene is TRBV19, the J gene TRBJ1-1; unclear D gene. Germline CDR1 is LNHDA and CDR2 is SQIVND (reference sequence). The CDR3 loop spans 14 amino acids. Between the trimmed V and J ends, which lost 3 bases and 1 base, there was a span of 9 bases. CDR3 region: CASSIPQPNTEAFF. In DNA, the CDR3 is TGTGCCAGTAGTATCCCCCAACCGAACACTGAAGCTTTCTTT.

The chain recombines TRBV19 with TRBJ2-1, with TRBD1 matching over 9 bases. The CDR3 is 16 amino acids. Germline trimming cut 4 bases from V and 8 bases from J; bases unmatched to any gene: 12. Germline loops: CDR1 LNHDA, CDR2 SQIVND (reference sequence). The CDR3 DNA reads TGTGCCAGTAGTAGCGGGACAGGGCCCAACGGAGATGAGCAGTTCTTC. As protein: CASSSGTGPNGDEQFF.

This clonotype was picked up many times. The J gene is TRBJ1-4, the V gene TRBV2, with 8 bases aligning to TRBD1. Germline CDR1 reads SNHLY; CDR2 reads FYNNEI. The J segment lost 7 bases and the V segment lost 6 bases, leaving 10 bases of the junction unmatched. The CDR3 sequence is 15 residues long. The CDR3 region has the DNA TGTGCCAGCAGCCCACGGACAGGGCTCGGTGAAAAACTGTTTTTT. Translation: CASSPRTGLGEKLFF.

This clonotype has a count of ten or more. The chain is built from TRBV7-8 and TRBJ1-5, with 7 positions matching TRBD1. After removal of 5 bases from V and 5 bases from J, the junction contained 6 bases not matched to a gene. The germline V gene has CDR1 SGHVS and CDR2 FQNEAQ. This CDR3 region has 14 residues. The DNA for the CDR3 is TGTGCCAGCAGCCCGGGACAGCAACATCAGCCCCAGCATTTT. Protein: CASSPGQQHQPQHF.

The chain recombines TRBV2 with TRBJ2-1; perhaps D is TRBD1 or TRBD2 (5 bases each). Germline CDR1 and CDR2: SNHLY and FYNNEI. CDR3 length: 13 residues. Trimming took off 7 bases at V and 8 bases at J, with 15 bases between the two ends. The CDR3 DNA reads TGTGCCAGCACCTCGGGGCCTAGCCATGAGCAGTTCTTC. This translates into CASTSGPSHEQFF.

The gene calls are TRBV6-6 and TRBJ2-3; D not certain. CDR3 size: 14 residues. V was shortened by 4 bases and J by 0 bases, with 8 bases between the two germline ends. Germline V CDR1 and CDR2: MNHNY, SVGAGI (reference sequence). CDR3 residues: CASSSRDSTDTQYF. The DNA of the CDR3 is TGTGCCAGCAGTTCTCGTGACAGCACAGATACGCAGTATTTT.

Of note for this clonotype: An end of the junction differs from the germline gene, which may be a read error. The J gene is TRBJ1-5, the V gene TRBV15; perhaps TRBD1 as D (5 bases). The CDR3 consists of 13 residues. Germline values: CDR1 LNHNV, CDR2 YYDKDF (reference sequence). CDR3 nucleotide sequence: TGTGCCACCTGCAGGGACCACAATCAGCCCCAGCATTTT. Amino acids: CATCRDHNQPQHF.

The chain joins TRBV20-1 to TRBJ1-4; weak D call: TRBD1 (6 bases). Germline V CDR1 and CDR2: DFQATT, SNEGSKA (reference sequence). The CDR3 runs to 11 residues. Trimming removed 5 bases at V and 7 bases at J, with 8 bases between. The CDR3 reads CSAGDTEKLFF. The CDR3 bases are TGCAGTGCTGGGGACACTGAAAAACTGTTTTTT.

The chain couples TRBV19 to TRBJ1-1, with TRBD1 identical over 8 bases. CDR1 and CDR2 from the germline V gene are LNHDA and SQIVND (reference sequence). The CDR3 sequence is 14 residues long. The V segment lost 5 bases and the J segment 5 bases; nucleotides outside the gene matches: 7. DNA for the CDR3: TGTGCCAGTAGTGATGCAGGGGGCATGACTGAAGCTTTCTTT. Amino acid sequence: CASSDAGGMTEAFF.

This clonotype was counted ten times or more. The rearrangement joins TRBV6-1 to TRBJ2-1, with 8 bases aligning to TRBD2. The germline V gene encodes CDR1 MNHNS and CDR2 SASEGT. J was trimmed by 4 bases and V by 8 bases; bases with no gene match: 10. CDR3 length: 15 residues. CDR3: CASRERGSGYNEQFF. The CDR3 DNA follows: TGTGCCAGCCGCGAGCGGGGGTCGGGATACAATGAGCAGTTCTTC.

The chain joins TRBV10-3 to TRBJ2-3; 7 bases line up with TRBD1. The CDR3 totals 16 residues. V shed 4 bases and J 0 bases; nucleotides not matched to a gene: 7. The V gene's germline CDR1 is ENHRY and CDR2 SYGVKD. The CDR3 DNA sequence: TGTGCCATCAGTGGGCTATTGACAGGGAGCACAGATACGCAGTATTTT. Protein sequence: CAISGLLTGSTDTQYF.

This clonotype showed up just a few times. The chain combines TRBV10-3 with TRBJ2-1; 9 nucleotides match TRBD2. Per the germline V gene, CDR1 is ENHRY and CDR2 is SYGVKD. Losses at the gene ends were 3 bases for V and 5 bases for J; bases not matched to a gene: 8. This CDR3 region has 16 residues. CDR3 in DNA: TGTGCCATCAGTGATTATGCTAGCGGGGTTGACAATGAGCAGTTCTTC. It codes for CAISDYASGVDNEQFF.